The TCR beta chain described here comes from a study of T cells in Graves' hyperthyroidism and ophthalmopathy. General study results and limits: The model made its ophthalmopathy prediction, and onset followed a median approximately six months later.

Germline CDR1 and CDR2: LNHNV and YYDKDF (reference sequence). The CDR3 loop spans 14 amino acids. Trimming took off 0 bases at V and 4 bases at J, with 9 bases between the two ends. The study based diagnoses on clinical symptoms, serum thyroxine and TRAb, thyroid ultrasound and orbital computed tomography. RNA transcripts served as the template for amplifying TCR beta CDR3 regions. First-round RT-PCR of the TCR CDR3 relied on the HTBI primer set. TCRdb passed the multiplex PCR reads through MiXCR, listing each CDR3 protein once. This sample yields about 660,000 distinct CDR3 sequences, of which 45% are seen a single time; under 8.5% belongs to the top ten. Worth noting for this clonotype: What it binds is not known.

Sequencing was performed on peripheral blood or thyroid tissue (not recorded which). This chain links TRBV15 with TRBJ1-1; D is unclear. This clonotype originated in an adult man with Graves' disease, either hyperthyroidism or ophthalmopathy (not recorded which). This CDR3 is CATSREISGTEAFF. The CDR3 region has the DNA TGTGCCACCAGCAGAGAAATCAGCGGCACTGAAGCTTTCTTT.